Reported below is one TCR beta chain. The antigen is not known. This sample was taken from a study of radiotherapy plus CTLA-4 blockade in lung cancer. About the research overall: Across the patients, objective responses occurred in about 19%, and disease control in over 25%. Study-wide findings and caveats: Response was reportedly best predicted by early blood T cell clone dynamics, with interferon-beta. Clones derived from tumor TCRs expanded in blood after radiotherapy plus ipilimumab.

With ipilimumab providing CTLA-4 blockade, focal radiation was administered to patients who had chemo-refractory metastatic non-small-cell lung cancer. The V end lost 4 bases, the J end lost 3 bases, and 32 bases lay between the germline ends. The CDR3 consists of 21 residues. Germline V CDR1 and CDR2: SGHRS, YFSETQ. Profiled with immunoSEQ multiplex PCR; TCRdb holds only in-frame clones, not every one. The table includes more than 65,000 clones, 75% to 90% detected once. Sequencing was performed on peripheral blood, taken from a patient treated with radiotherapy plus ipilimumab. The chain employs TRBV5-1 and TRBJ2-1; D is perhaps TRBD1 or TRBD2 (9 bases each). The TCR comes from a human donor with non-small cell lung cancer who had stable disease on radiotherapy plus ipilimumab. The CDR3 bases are TGCGCCAGCAGCCGACAGGGGGGCCCATCTCCTAGCGGGAAAAACTACAATGAGCAGTTCTTC. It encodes CASSRQGGPSPSGKNYNEQFF.